This entry concerns a single T cell receptor (beta chain). This entry is derived from a study of blood T cell repertoires in COVID-19. Whole-study context: Acute-phase and convalescent COVID-19 samples originated in the United States, Italy and Spain. The cDNA or gDNA used as material had been derived from T cells, B-cell-depleted T cells, or PBMCs.

From germline, CDR1 is PRHDT and CDR2 FYEKMQ (reference sequence). Trimming removed 9 bases from V and 4 bases from J; junction bases left unmatched: 2. This CDR3 has 13 amino acids. Per the original methods: Quantification of nucleated cells was approximated via reference gene primer amplification. Assay used: immunoSEQ multiplex PCR; TCRdb lists only in-frame clones, some missing. V and J calls and clone size follow that table, whereas D and trimming were derived from the DNA. The sample has 150,000 to 200,000 clones; around 87% are singletons. V usage is TRBV13 and J usage is TRBJ2-1; 11 positions match TRBD1. The source material was peripheral blood. The TCR was taken from a man aged 35-49 years with active or convalescent COVID-19. CDR3 bases: TGTGCCAGGGACAGGGGGCATTACAATGAGCAGTTCTTC. It specifies CARDRGHYNEQFF. Complete variable domain (other parts from reference TRBV13 and TRBJ2-1): AAGVIQSPRHLIKEKRETATLKCYPIPRHDTVYWYQQGPGQDPQFLISFYEKMQSDKGSIPDRFSAQQFSDYHSELNMSSLELGDSALYFCARDRGHYNEQFFGPGTRLTVL.